This paragraph reports one T cell receptor (beta chain). The antigen this receptor binds is unknown. Base qualities are not at hand, and no much larger clone is one base apart. Samples from volunteer blood donors who had recovered from COVID-19 were contributed by a second Seattle source. Whole blood was collected in K2EDTA tubes by collaborating institutions according to the institutions' own protocols. For TCRbeta analysis, collaborator samples were shipped as frozen whole blood, as isolated PBMCs, or as DNA extracted from either sample type. This sample is part of a study of blood T cell repertoires in COVID-19 (TCRdb year 2020). Regarding the research as a whole: Samples from collaborators originated in the United States, Italy and Spain and spanned both the acute and convalescent phases of COVID-19. Where available, HLA class I and class II types were obtained from metadata supplied by the sample provider rather than from assay-based typing. Subjects who had been exposed to COVID-19, were actively infected with it, or had recovered from it provided the deeply sampled blood TCRbeta repertoires that made up the dataset. Samples came from the ongoing ImmuneRACE study (first 160 participants) plus 1,254 subjects from 6 global collaborators. The repertoires were released in a freely available public database intended as a resource for research on the immune response to SARS-CoV-2. The sample metadata nearly always contained a de-identified subject ID, COVID-19 status, age in years and sex. The prospective study material was composed of cDNA or gDNA derived from T cells, B-cell-depleted T cells, or PBMCs.

Broad study findings and their caveats: How much clinical and demographic metadata was included differed by source and by participant, and the metadata was provided uncurated.

TCRbeta CDR3 regions were amplified from genomic DNA by means of the immunoSEQ Assay, a bias-controlled multiplex PCR. The original methods were these. Nucleated cell counts per sample were estimated from amplification of reference gene primers within the assay. To quantify the absolute abundance of each unique TCRbeta CDR3 rearrangement, sequence reads were collapsed and filtered. For each sample, productive Simpson clonality was calculated as the square root of Simpson's diversity index across productive rearrangements. The table was pulled from immuneACCESS by TCRdb, which kept in-frame rearrangements only. Such tables lose some clones; where checked, under half of the loss comes from unresolved V genes, and the rest has no known cause. The D gene and trimming were derived from the DNA, and the V and J assignments and clone size from that table. This sample comprises about 290,000 clones, around nine tenths of them detected only once. The ten largest clones add up to 0.94% of the sample.

V and J are truncated by 7 bases and 0 bases respectively, leaving an intervening sequence of 12 bases. The germline V gene (reference sequence) sets CDR1 to LNHDA and CDR2 to SQIVND. Its CDR3 holds 15 amino acids, cysteine through phenylalanine. The CDR3 DNA has 45 bases and is translated from base 1. The chain uses TRBV19 and TRBJ1-4, with the D segment identity uncertain. This clonotype originated in a middle-aged woman who had recovered from COVID-19. The specimen sequenced was peripheral blood. The CDR3 reads CASTGLGSTNEKLFF. The sequenced DNA is TGTGCCAGTACCGGTCTCGGTTCAACTAATGAAAAACTGTTTTTT.